A selection of T cell receptor beta chains follows, all from one sample in a study of blood T cell repertoires in COVID-19. Here immunoSEQ multiplex PCR was the method, and the copy in TCRdb shows in-frame clones only, minus some. The repertoire holds approximately 290,000 clones, approximately 84% seen once, with 15% to 19% in the top ten. Sequencing was performed on peripheral blood. Source of these receptors: a person between 70 and 80 years old with COVID-19, enrolled during active disease. Each CDR3 is given with its conserved first and last residue. Fields, in order: V gene, clone size, D gene, J gene, CDR3 protein, CDR3 DNA. D genes are given only for firm matches. Only part of the rows carry a size: once, few, many, or a class if the clone is expanded.

v_gene: TRBV18
abundance: -
d_gene: -
j_gene: TRBJ1-2
CDR3aa: CASSPPDIANYGYTF
CDR3nt: TGTGCCAGCTCACCACCAGATATAGCTAACTATGGCTACACCTTC

v_gene: TRBV7-2
abundance: -
d_gene: TRBD1
j_gene: TRBJ2-1
CDR3aa: CASSLVGTGFNEQFF
CDR3nt: TGTGCCAGCAGCTTAGTAGGGACAGGGTTCAATGAGCAGTTCTTC

v_gene: TRBV5-1
abundance: -
d_gene: TRBD1
j_gene: TRBJ2-7
CDR3aa: CASSSSGTGKQYF
CDR3nt: TGCGCCAGCAGCTCCTCCGGGACAGGGAAGCAGTACTTC

v_gene: TRBV5-1
abundance: -
d_gene: -
j_gene: TRBJ2-1
CDR3aa: CASSLLALKSSYNEQFF
CDR3nt: TGCGCCAGCAGCCTGTTAGCTCTGAAGAGCTCCTACAATGAGCAGTTCTTC

v_gene: TRBV9
abundance: -
d_gene: TRBD1
j_gene: TRBJ2-3
CDR3aa: CASSGTGDTLVDTQYF
CDR3nt: TGTGCCAGCAGCGGCACAGGGGACACGCTTGTAGATACGCAGTATTTT

v_gene: TRBV9
abundance: -
d_gene: -
j_gene: TRBJ1-1
CDR3aa: CASSATGANTEAFF
CDR3nt: TGTGCCAGCAGCGCAACAGGCGCCAACACTGAAGCTTTCTTT

v_gene: TRBV5-1
abundance: -
d_gene: TRBD1
j_gene: TRBJ2-2
CDR3aa: CASSPAGGNTGELFF
CDR3nt: TGCGCCAGCAGCCCGGCAGGGGGAAACACCGGGGAGCTGTTTTTT

v_gene: TRBV5-5
abundance: -
d_gene: -
j_gene: TRBJ1-5
CDR3aa: CASSSDMDQPQHF
CDR3nt: TGTGCCAGCAGCTCGGACATGGATCAGCCCCAGCATTTT

v_gene: TRBV2
abundance: -
d_gene: -
j_gene: TRBJ2-3
CDR3aa: CASTGRGGTDTQYF
CDR3nt: TGTGCCAGCACGGGCAGGGGCGGGACAGATACGCAGTATTTT

v_gene: TRBV5-4
abundance: -
d_gene: -
j_gene: TRBJ2-5
CDR3aa: CASSLFAETQYF
CDR3nt: TGTGCCAGCAGCTTGTTTGCGGAGACCCAGTACTTC

v_gene: TRBV7-8
abundance: -
d_gene: -
j_gene: TRBJ1-1
CDR3aa: CASSLVGRDTEAFF
CDR3nt: TGTGCCAGCAGCTTAGTCGGGAGGGACACTGAAGCTTTCTTT

v_gene: TRBV11-3
abundance: -
d_gene: -
j_gene: TRBJ2-2
CDR3aa: CASSLDWGLNTGELFF
CDR3nt: TGTGCCAGCAGCTTAGATTGGGGACTGAACACCGGGGAGCTGTTTTTT

v_gene: TRBV28
abundance: -
d_gene: -
j_gene: TRBJ1-1
CDR3aa: CASSSGLTEAFF
CDR3nt: TGTGCCAGCAGTTCAGGGCTCACTGAAGCTTTCTTT

v_gene: TRBV9
abundance: -
d_gene: -
j_gene: TRBJ2-2
CDR3aa: CASSVVPANGGELFF
CDR3nt: TGTGCCAGCAGCGTAGTCCCAGCGAATGGTGGGGAGCTGTTTTTT

v_gene: TRBV11-2
abundance: once
d_gene: -
j_gene: TRBJ2-3
CDR3aa: CASSSKDWTSTDTQYF
CDR3nt: TGTGCCAGCAGCTCTAAGGACTGGACTAGCACAGATACGCAGTATTTT

v_gene: TRBV11-1
abundance: -
d_gene: TRBD2
j_gene: TRBJ2-7
CDR3aa: CASSLEISGRAYEQYF
CDR3nt: TGTGCCAGCAGCTTAGAAATTAGCGGGAGGGCCTACGAGCAGTACTTC

v_gene: TRBV28
abundance: -
d_gene: TRBD1
j_gene: TRBJ1-4
CDR3aa: CAAQGGRNGNEKLFF
CDR3nt: TGTGCCGCCCAGGGGGGCAGGAATGGGAATGAAAAACTGTTTTTT

v_gene: TRBV2
abundance: once
d_gene: -
j_gene: TRBJ1-2
CDR3aa: CAAKGVGATAGYTF
CDR3nt: TGTGCCGCCAAAGGAGTTGGTGCGACAGCCGGCTACACCTTC

v_gene: TRBV7-2
abundance: -
d_gene: -
j_gene: TRBJ1-5
CDR3aa: CASSLVRLPNQPQHF
CDR3nt: TGTGCCAGCAGCTTAGTCCGACTGCCAAATCAGCCCCAGCATTTT

v_gene: TRBV5-6
abundance: few
d_gene: -
j_gene: TRBJ1-2
CDR3aa: CASSLVQNYGYTF
CDR3nt: TGTGCCAGCAGCTTGGTCCAGAACTATGGCTACACCTTC